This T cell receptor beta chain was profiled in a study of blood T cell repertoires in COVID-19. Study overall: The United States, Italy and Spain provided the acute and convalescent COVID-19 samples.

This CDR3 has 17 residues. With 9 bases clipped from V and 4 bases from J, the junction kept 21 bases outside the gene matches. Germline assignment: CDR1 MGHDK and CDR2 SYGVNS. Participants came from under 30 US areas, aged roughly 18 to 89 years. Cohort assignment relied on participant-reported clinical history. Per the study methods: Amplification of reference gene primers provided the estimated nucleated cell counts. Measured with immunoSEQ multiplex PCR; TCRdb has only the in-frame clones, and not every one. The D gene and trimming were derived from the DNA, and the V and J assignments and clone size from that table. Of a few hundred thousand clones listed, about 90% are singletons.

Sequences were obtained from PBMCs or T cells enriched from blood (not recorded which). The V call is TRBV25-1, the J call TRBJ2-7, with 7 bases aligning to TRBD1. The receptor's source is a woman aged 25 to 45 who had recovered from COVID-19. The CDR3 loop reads CASSPLLTGARLYEQYF. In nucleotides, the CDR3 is TGTGCCAGTAGCCCCCTCCTTACAGGGGCGAGGCTTTACGAGCAGTACTTC.